These 12 T cell receptor beta chains originate from one sample sequenced in a study of beta chain features in type 1 diabetes. TCRB transcripts that were expressed got sequenced, as all of the isolated RNA had been reverse transcribed. Produced via immunoSEQ multiplex PCR; TCRdb's table is partial and in-frame only. The sample has nearly 350,000 clones, 6.5% to 10% seen once; the top ten hold approximately 0.44%. Material for sequencing was central memory CD4+ T cells from blood. These receptors were collected from a woman aged 18-35 years in good health.

This clone was observed a few times. The chain is built from TRBV10-3 and TRBJ2-7; perhaps TRBD2 as D (6 bases). Germline CDR1 and CDR2: ENHRY and SYGVKD. The germline V and J ends were trimmed by 0 bases and 2 bases, with 14 bases remaining between them. This CDR3 comprises 16 residues. The CDR3, as DNA: TGTGCCATCAGTGAGTCGAGCTTAGCGGAGCCCTACGAGCAGTACTTC. Its protein is CAISESSLAEPYEQYF.

The rearrangement joins TRBV28 to TRBJ1-5, with TRBD1 as a possible D gene (5 bases). V lost 4 bases to trimming and J lost 7 bases, with 17 bases between them. This CDR3 contains 15 residues. CDR1 is MDHEN, CDR2 SYDVKM, per germline. In DNA form, the CDR3 reads TGTGCCAGCAGTTCCCGGGACCGACGGGTCCAGCCCCAGCATTTT. Protein product: CASSSRDRRVQPQHF. The full variable domain, in which reference TRBV28 and TRBJ1-5 provide the parts outside the CDR3, is DVKVTQSSRYLVKRTGEKVFLECVQDMDHENMFWYRQDPGLGLRLIYFSYDVKMKEKGDIPEGYSVSREKKERFSLILESASTNQTSMYLCASSSRDRRVQPQHFGDGTRLSIL.

This clone was recorded a few times. The rearrangement links TRBV29-1 to TRBJ2-1, with D unresolved. Germline CDR1 reads SQVTM; CDR2 reads ANQGSEA. The length of the CDR3 is 13 residues. V lost 6 bases and J 4 bases, leaving 13 bases between the germline ends. In DNA form, the CDR3 reads TGCAGCGTCGCAATCCAGGAGTACAATGAGCAGTTCTTC. This sequence encodes CSVAIQEYNEQFF.

This clone has just a few counts. The rearrangement links TRBV5-1 to TRBJ2-5; the D gene is possibly TRBD2 (5 bases). V lost 4 bases, J lost 1 base, and 11 bases lay in between. The germline V gene has CDR1 SGHRS and CDR2 YFSETQ. CDR3 length equals 14 residues. The chain's CDR3 is CASSRGEFQETQYF. CDR3 sequence (DNA): TGCGCCAGCAGCCGGGGAGAGTTCCAAGAGACCCAGTACTTC.

V usage is TRBV29-1 and J usage is TRBJ1-3, with no clear D. CDR1 is SQVTM and CDR2 is ANQGSEA in the germline V gene. The CDR3 runs to 17 residues. V lost 0 bases and J lost 0, with 15 bases in between. The CDR3 region is CSVEDPFPHNSGNTIYF. The CDR3 DNA reads as TGCAGCGTTGAAGACCCTTTTCCCCACAACTCTGGAAACACCATATATTTT.

The chain combines TRBV28 with TRBJ2-1; D not certain. From germline, CDR1 is MDHEN and CDR2 SYDVKM. The V end lost 4 bases, the J end lost 6 bases, and 16 bases lay between the germline ends. The CDR3 is made up of 15 amino acids. CDR3 loop: CASSSGQTKINEQFF. DNA of the CDR3: TGTGCCAGCAGTTCCGGGCAAACCAAGATCAATGAGCAGTTCTTC.

J is TRBJ2-3 and V is TRBV5-4; D remains unclear. CDR1 is SGHNT, CDR2 YYREEE, per germline (reference sequence). The CDR3 has 13 residues. Trimming stripped 0 bases from V and 4 bases from J, with 6 bases between. The CDR3 region has the DNA TGTGCCAGCAGCTTGGATCGGCCAGATACGCAGTATTTT. It specifies CASSLDRPDTQYF.

This clone has just a few counts. V gene TRBV7-3 combines with J gene TRBJ2-1; 9 nucleotides align to TRBD1. Germline trimming cut 5 bases from V and 3 bases from J; bases unmatched to any gene: 11. The CDR3 consists of 17 residues. Germline V gene data show CDR1 as SGHTA and CDR2 as FQGTGA. CDR3 protein: CASSQPGQGLGYNEQFF. As DNA, the CDR3 is TGTGCCAGCAGCCAACCAGGACAGGGGCTGGGCTACAATGAGCAGTTCTTC.

The chain carries TRBV4-3 and TRBJ2-1; D not certain. The germline V gene encodes CDR1 LGHNA and CDR2 YSLEER. The CDR3 consists of 14 residues. V was clipped by 0 bases and J by 6 bases, with 9 bases between them. CDR3 protein: CASSQDNRPNEQFF. The CDR3 bases are TGCGCCAGCAGCCAAGATAATAGGCCCAATGAGCAGTTCTTC.

This clone has more than one count but fewer than ten. A read error may explain this, as a much larger clone is one base away. Other DNA sequences in this sample translate to the same CDR3. The chain links TRBV28 to TRBJ2-3; D not resolved. The CDR3 is 11 amino acids. Germline V lookup: CDR1 MDHEN, CDR2 SYDVKM. V shed 6 bases and J shed 3 bases, with 4 bases lying between them. Here the CDR3 DNA reads TGTGCCAGCAGGTATACAGATACGCAGTATTTT. Translated, it gives CASRYTDTQYF.

This clone was counted between two and nine times. The rearrangement links TRBV10-3 to TRBJ1-2, with a possible D match to TRBD1 (5 bases). V was shortened by 2 bases and J by 4 bases, with 11 bases between the two germline ends. The CDR3 runs 14 residues. Germline V gene sequence: CDR1 ENHRY, CDR2 SYGVKD. This CDR3 is CAISETGPSYGYTF. The CDR3 nucleotides read TGTGCCATCAGTGAGACAGGCCCCTCCTATGGCTACACCTTC.

V gene TRBV5-6 combines with J gene TRBJ2-3; 7 bases line up with TRBD1. The CDR3 spans 16 residues. V lost 6 bases to trimming and J lost 2 bases; unmatched junction nucleotides: 12. Germline V gene lookup returns CDR1 SGHDT and CDR2 YYEEEE. This CDR3 is CASTFGDRVFTDTQYF. DNA of the CDR3: TGTGCCAGCACCTTTGGGGACAGAGTTTTCACAGATACGCAGTATTTT.